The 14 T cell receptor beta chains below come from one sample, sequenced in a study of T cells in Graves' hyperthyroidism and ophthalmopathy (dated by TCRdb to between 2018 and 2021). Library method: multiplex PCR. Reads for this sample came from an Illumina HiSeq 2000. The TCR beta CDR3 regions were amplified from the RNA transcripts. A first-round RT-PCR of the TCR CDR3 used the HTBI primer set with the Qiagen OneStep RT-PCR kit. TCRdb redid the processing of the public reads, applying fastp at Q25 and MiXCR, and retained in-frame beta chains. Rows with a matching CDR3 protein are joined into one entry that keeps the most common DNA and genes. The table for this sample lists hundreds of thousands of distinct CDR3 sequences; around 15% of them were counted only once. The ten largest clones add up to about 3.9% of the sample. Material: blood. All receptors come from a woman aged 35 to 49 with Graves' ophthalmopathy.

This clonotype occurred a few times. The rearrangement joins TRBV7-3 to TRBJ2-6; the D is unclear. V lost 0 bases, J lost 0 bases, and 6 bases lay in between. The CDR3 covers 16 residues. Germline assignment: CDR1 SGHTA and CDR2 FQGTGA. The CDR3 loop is CASSLTVYSGANVLTF. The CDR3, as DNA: TGTGCCAGCAGCTTAACCGTTTACTCTGGGGCCAACGTCCTGACTTTC.

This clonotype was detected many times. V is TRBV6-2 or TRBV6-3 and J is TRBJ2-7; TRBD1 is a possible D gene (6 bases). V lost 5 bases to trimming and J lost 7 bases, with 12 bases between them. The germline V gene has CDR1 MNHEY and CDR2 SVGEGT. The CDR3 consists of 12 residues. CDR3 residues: CASSPGTQEQYF. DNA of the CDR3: TGTGCCAGCAGTCCCGGGACACAAGAGCAGTACTTC.

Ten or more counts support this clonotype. The CDR3 DNA is TGTGCCAGCAGCCATAGTCAGACCCAGTACTTC. Its protein product is CASSHSQTQYF. This rearrangement joins TRBV14 to TRBJ2-5; D is ambiguous. The V end lost 3 bases, the J end lost 6 bases, and 5 bases lay between the germline ends. The CDR3 length is 11 residues. Germline V gives CDR1 SGHDN, CDR2 FVKESK. The full variable domain, completed using reference TRBV14 and TRBJ2-5, is EAGVTQFPSHSVIEKGQTVTLRCDPISGHDNLYWYRRVMGKEIKFLLHFVKESKQDESGMPNNRFLAERTGGTYSTLKVQPAELEDSGVYFCASSHSQTQYFGPGTRLLVL.

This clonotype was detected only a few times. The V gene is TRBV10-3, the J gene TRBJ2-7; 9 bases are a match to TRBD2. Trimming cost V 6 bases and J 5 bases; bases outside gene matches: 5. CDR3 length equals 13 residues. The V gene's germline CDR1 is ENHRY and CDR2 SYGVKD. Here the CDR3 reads CAIRREGGDEQYF. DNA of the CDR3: TGTGCCATCAGGCGGGAGGGCGGCGACGAGCAGTACTTC.

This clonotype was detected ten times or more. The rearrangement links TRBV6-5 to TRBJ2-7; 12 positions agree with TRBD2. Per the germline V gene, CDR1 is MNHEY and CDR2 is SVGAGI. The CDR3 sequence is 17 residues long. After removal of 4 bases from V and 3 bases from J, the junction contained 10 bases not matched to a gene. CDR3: CASSFRLTSGGNYEQYF. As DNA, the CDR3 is TGTGCCAGCAGTTTCCGACTGACTAGCGGGGGCAACTACGAGCAGTACTTC.

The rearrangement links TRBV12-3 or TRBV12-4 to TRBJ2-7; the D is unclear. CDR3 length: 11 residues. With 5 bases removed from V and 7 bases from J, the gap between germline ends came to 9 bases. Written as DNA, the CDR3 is TGTGCCAGCAGTACCGATGGGGAGCAGTACTTC. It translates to CASSTDGEQYF.

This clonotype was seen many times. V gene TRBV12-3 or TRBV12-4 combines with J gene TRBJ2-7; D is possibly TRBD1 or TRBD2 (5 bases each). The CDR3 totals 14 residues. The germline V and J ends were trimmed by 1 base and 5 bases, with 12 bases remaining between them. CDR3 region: CASSLGQGPHEQYF. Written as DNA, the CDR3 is TGTGCCAGCAGTTTAGGGCAGGGACCCCACGAGCAGTACTTC.

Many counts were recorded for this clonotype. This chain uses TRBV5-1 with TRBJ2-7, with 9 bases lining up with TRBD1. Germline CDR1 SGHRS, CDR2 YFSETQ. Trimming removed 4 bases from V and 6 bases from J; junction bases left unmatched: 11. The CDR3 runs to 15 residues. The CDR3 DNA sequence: TGCGCCAGCAGCGGCGACAGGGGGGGACGTAGCGAGCAGTACTTC. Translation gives CASSGDRGGRSEQYF.

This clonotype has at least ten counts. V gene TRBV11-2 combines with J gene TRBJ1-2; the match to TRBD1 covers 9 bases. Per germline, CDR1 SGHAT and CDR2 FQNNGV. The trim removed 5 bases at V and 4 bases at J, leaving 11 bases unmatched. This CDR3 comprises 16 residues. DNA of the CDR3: TGTGCCAGCAGCCTTCACGCCGGGACAGGGACCTATGGCTACACCTTC. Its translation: CASSLHAGTGTYGYTF.

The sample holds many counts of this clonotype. CDR3 DNA: TGCAGTGCTAGGGCAGGGGAGATCAATCAGCCCCAGCATTTT. Translating it yields CSARAGEINQPQHF. This chain joins TRBV20-1 and TRBJ1-5, with a possible D match to TRBD1 (6 bases). Trimming pared 3 bases from V and 3 bases from J, leaving 12 bases between. This CDR3 contains 14 residues. Germline assignment: CDR1 DFQATT and CDR2 SNEGSKA (reference sequence).

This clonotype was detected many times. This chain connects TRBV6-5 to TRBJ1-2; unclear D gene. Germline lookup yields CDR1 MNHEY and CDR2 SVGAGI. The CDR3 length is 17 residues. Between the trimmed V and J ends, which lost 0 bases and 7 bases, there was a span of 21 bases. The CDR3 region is CASSYSKGAGTSTGYTF. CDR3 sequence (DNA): TGTGCCAGCAGTTACTCGAAGGGTGCAGGTACTTCTACTGGCTACACCTTC.

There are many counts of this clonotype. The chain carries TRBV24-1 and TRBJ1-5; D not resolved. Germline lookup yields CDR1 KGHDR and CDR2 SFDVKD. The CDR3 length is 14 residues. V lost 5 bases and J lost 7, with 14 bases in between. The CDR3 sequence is CATSASPSRQPQHF. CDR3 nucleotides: TGTGCCACCAGTGCCTCCCCTTCTCGGCAGCCCCAGCATTTT.

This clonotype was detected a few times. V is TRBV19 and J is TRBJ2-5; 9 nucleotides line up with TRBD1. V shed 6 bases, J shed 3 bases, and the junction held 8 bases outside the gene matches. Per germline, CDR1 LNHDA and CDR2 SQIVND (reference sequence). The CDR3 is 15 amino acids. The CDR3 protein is CASRLGTGREETQYF. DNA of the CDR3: TGTGCCAGTAGATTGGGGACAGGGCGAGAAGAGACCCAGTACTTC.

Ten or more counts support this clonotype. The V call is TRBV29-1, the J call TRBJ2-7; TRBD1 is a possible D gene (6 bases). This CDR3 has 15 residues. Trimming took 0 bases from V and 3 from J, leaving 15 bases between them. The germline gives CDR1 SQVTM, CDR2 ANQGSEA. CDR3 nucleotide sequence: TGCAGCGTTGAAGATCAACAGACAGGATACTACGAGCAGTACTTC. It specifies CSVEDQQTGYYEQYF.